The 2 T cell receptor beta chains in this list originate from one sample, sequenced in a study of patients and donors after allogeneic stem cell transplantation. Via MiXCR, TCRdb re-called the RT-PCR reads, giving one row per CDR3 protein. Of hundreds of thousands of distinct CDR3 sequences in the sample, roughly 17% were seen once. What was sequenced was blood, either unsorted or a sorted T cell fraction (not recorded which). The receptors stem from a human donor who was either an allogeneic HSCT recipient or a stem cell or donor lymphocyte infusion donor (not recorded which). It is not recorded whose cells these are; they may come from a transplant donor.

This clonotype was seen ten or more times. V usage is TRBV5-1 and J usage is TRBJ2-1, with D possibly TRBD2 on 6 matching bases. CDR3 length: 14 residues. Trimming stripped 1 base from V and 7 bases from J, with 12 bases between. Germline V lookup: CDR1 SGHRS, CDR2 YFSETQ. The DNA for the CDR3 is TGCGCCAGCAGCTTGAAGGCGGGGACGAATGAGCAGTTCTTC. Amino acids: CASSLKAGTNEQFF.

This clonotype has more than one count but fewer than ten. This sequence joins TRBV3-1 and TRBJ2-3; no definite D call. The V end was cut by 4 bases, the J end by 6 bases, with 8 bases between. Per the germline V gene, CDR1 is LGHDT and CDR2 is YNNKEL (reference sequence). This CDR3 has 12 amino acids. The CDR3 DNA sequence: TGTGCCAGCAGCCGAAAACCCGATACGCAGTATTTT. It is translated as CASSRKPDTQYF.